These 21 T cell receptor beta chains share one sample of origin, sequenced in a study of pediatric ulcerative colitis (dated by TCRdb to the late 2010s). To prepare the library, the immunoSEQ multiplex PCR assay was applied. TCRdb provides this immuneACCESS table in a form limited to in-frame rearrangements. Some clones are lacking; in checked studies, under half of them reflect an unresolved V gene, and why the rest are absent is not known. The sample contains 35,000 or so clones, 55% to 85% of them found a single time. In total, the top ten clones hold 0.65% to 0.75% of the sample. One to two pinch biopsies were taken from the rectum for research during colonoscopy. The sequenced sample was gut tissue. These receptors all stem from a boy aged 5-17 years with moderate ulcerative colitis.

The chain carries TRBV15 and TRBJ2-1; D not resolved. The CDR3 covers 15 residues. Trimming removed 0 bases from V and 2 bases from J, with 8 bases in between. Germline V gene data show CDR1 as LNHNV and CDR2 as YYDKDF (reference sequence). The CDR3 region has the DNA TGTGCCACCAGCAGAGAGGCGGTAACCTACAATGAGCAGTTCTTC. It codes for CATSREAVTYNEQFF.

The V and J genes are TRBV5-1 and TRBJ2-1; the match to TRBD1 covers 7 bases. The V and J ends lost 5 bases and 7 bases, in that order; junction bases with no gene match: 18. The CDR3 totals 17 residues. Germline-derived CDR1 and CDR2 are SGHRS and YFSETQ. CDR3 protein: CASSPRRGGWVGNEQFF. The DNA for the CDR3 is TGCGCCAGCAGTCCCCGGCGAGGGGGCTGGGTAGGGAATGAGCAGTTCTTC.

The CDR3 nucleotides read TGTGCCAGCAGTGTACCACTAGGGCATGGCAATCAGCCCCAGCATTTT. It translates to CASSVPLGHGNQPQHF. V is TRBV6-1 and J is TRBJ1-5; D is unresolved. Between the trimmed V and J ends, which lost 4 bases and 2 bases, there was a span of 15 bases. The germline CDR1 and CDR2 sequences are MNHNS and SASEGT. The CDR3 contains 16 residues.

This clone was found once. The chain has TRBV4-3 and TRBJ2-7; the D is unclear. The CDR3 has 13 amino acids. Germline assignment: CDR1 LGHNA and CDR2 YSLEER. V lost 5 bases to trimming and J lost 3 bases, with 11 bases between them. The CDR3 region has the DNA TGCGCCAGCAGCTATTTGAAAGGCTACGAGCAGTACTTC. Translation gives CASSYLKGYEQYF.

This rearrangement joins TRBV27 to TRBJ2-7; 11 bases align to TRBD1. Germline V lookup: CDR1 MNHEY, CDR2 SMNVEV (reference sequence). This CDR3 spans 15 amino acids. Trimming cost V 4 bases and J 4 bases; bases outside gene matches: 6. The CDR3: CASSSAGTGGYEQYF. The CDR3 DNA follows: TGTGCCAGCAGTTCTGCCGGGACAGGGGGATACGAGCAGTACTTC.

This clone came up once. This chain joins TRBV4-1 and TRBJ2-1; D is ambiguous. V was pared by 0 bases and J by 6 bases, with 12 bases between. Germline CDR1 and CDR2: MGHRA and YSYEKL. There are 15 residues in the CDR3. The CDR3 is CASSQDYPGVNEQFF. CDR3 nucleotide sequence: TGCGCCAGCAGCCAAGATTACCCCGGAGTCAATGAGCAGTTCTTC.

The chain is built from TRBV9 and TRBJ2-1; the D is unclear. Germline CDR1 is SGDLS and CDR2 is YYNGEE. V was cut by 0 bases and J by 0 bases, with 7 bases left in between. CDR3 length equals 15 residues. Written as DNA, the CDR3 is TGTGCCAGCAGCGTAGAGGTTAGCTCCTACAATGAGCAGTTCTTC. The encoded protein is CASSVEVSSYNEQFF.

The rearrangement uses TRBV18 and TRBJ1-4; TRBD1 aligns across 8 bases. The CDR3 loop spans 16 amino acids. Germline V gene lookup returns CDR1 KGHSH and CDR2 LQKENI. Losses at the gene ends were 4 bases for V and 3 bases for J; bases not matched to a gene: 7. CDR3 sequence: CASSLLTTGANEKLFF. The CDR3 DNA is TGTGCCAGCTCACTTCTCACGACAGGGGCTAATGAAAAACTGTTTTTT. The whole variable domain, remainder taken from reference TRBV18 and TRBJ1-4, is NAGVMQNPRHLVRRRGQEARLRCSPMKGHSHVYWYRQLPEEGLKFMVYLQKENIIDESGMPKERFSAEFPKEGPSILRIQQVVRGDSAAYFCASSLLTTGANEKLFFGSGTQLSVL.

This clone was seen a few times. The chain joins TRBV11-2 to TRBJ1-5; D is possibly TRBD1 (5 bases). The ends were cut back, 0 bases at V and 5 bases at J, with 11 bases in the middle. The CDR3 runs to 15 residues. The germline CDR1 and CDR2 sequences are SGHAT and FQNNGV. CDR3 amino acids: CASSLEGRDHQPQHF. CDR3 in DNA: TGTGCCAGCAGCTTAGAGGGCAGGGATCATCAGCCCCAGCATTTT. The complete variable domain, with remaining parts taken from reference TRBV11-2 and TRBJ1-5, reads EAGVAQSPRYKIIEKRQSVAFWCNPISGHATLYWYQQILGQGPKLLIQFQNNGVVDDSQLPKDRFSAERLKGVDSTLKIQPAKLEDSAVYLCASSLEGRDHQPQHFGDGTRLSIL.

The chain is built from TRBV6-6 and TRBJ2-5; TRBD2 might be the D (6 bases). The CDR3 is 15 amino acids. With 0 bases removed from V and 1 base from J, the gap between germline ends came to 9 bases. CDR1 is MNHNY and CDR2 is SVGAGI in the germline V gene (reference sequence). The CDR3 loop is CASSYSYSGQETQYF. The CDR3 DNA sequence: TGTGCCAGCAGTTACTCGTATAGCGGCCAAGAGACCCAGTACTTC.

This chain joins TRBV7-4 and TRBJ1-2, with a tentative D call TRBD1 (5 bases). This CDR3 is 13 amino acids long. The germline gives CDR1 SGHVT, CDR2 SQSDAQ. Trimming took off 5 bases at V and 5 bases at J, with 12 bases between the two ends. Here the CDR3 DNA reads TGTGCCAGCAGCGGACACAGGAGATATGGCTACACCTTC. Its translation: CASSGHRRYGYTF.

The chain is built from TRBV2 and TRBJ1-1, with a tentative D call TRBD1 (6 bases). The V and J ends lost 5 bases and 6 bases respectively, with 19 bases between them. This CDR3 spans 15 amino acids. Germline V CDR1 and CDR2: SNHLY, FYNNEI. This chain's CDR3 is CASSTTWGADAEAFF. The CDR3 coding sequence is TGTGCCAGCAGTACAACTTGGGGGGCGGACGCTGAAGCTTTCTTT. The full variable domain, its missing parts supplied by reference TRBV2 and TRBJ1-1, is EPEVTQTPSHQVTQMGQEVILRCVPISNHLYFYWYRQILGQKVEFLVSFYNNEISEKSEIFDDQFSVERPDGSNFTLKIRSTKLEDSAMYFCASSTTWGADAEAFFGQGTRLTVV.

V is TRBV6-1 and J is TRBJ2-7, with TRBD1 matching over 7 bases. The CDR3 loop spans 14 amino acids. The germline V gene encodes CDR1 MNHNS and CDR2 SASEGT. The J segment lost 4 bases and the V segment lost 6 bases, leaving 9 bases of the junction unmatched. CDR3 in DNA: TGTGCCAGCAGCTTTGGGACAGAACAGTACGAGCAGTACTTC. It encodes CASSFGTEQYEQYF.

The chain couples TRBV10-2 to TRBJ2-2; TRBD2 matches at 9 bases. Germline CDR1 reads WSHSY; CDR2 reads SAAADI. V was pared by 7 bases and J by 2 bases, with 14 bases of the junction left unmatched. The CDR3 covers 18 residues. The CDR3 loop reads CASTTGLAHPSNTGELFF. In DNA form, the CDR3 reads TGCGCCAGCACCACGGGACTAGCTCATCCGTCAAACACCGGGGAGCTGTTTTTT.

This clone was seen a single time. V usage is TRBV27 and J usage is TRBJ1-2; D possibly corresponds to TRBD1 (6 bases). V was shortened by 7 bases and J by 8 bases, with 17 bases between the two germline ends. CDR1 is MNHEY and CDR2 is SMNVEV in the germline V gene (reference sequence). This CDR3 is 13 amino acids long. The CDR3, as DNA: TGTGCCAGCATCGGAACAGGGAAAAAAGGCTACACCTTC. As protein: CASIGTGKKGYTF.

This clone was detected a few times. The chain carries TRBV2 and TRBJ1-2; tentative D call: TRBD1 (6 bases). CDR3 size: 15 residues. Trimming shortened V by 6 bases and J by 3 bases, and 17 bases separated the two germline ends. Germline assignment: CDR1 SNHLY and CDR2 FYNNEI. CDR3 DNA: TGTGCCAGCAGAGACAAGGGGGGAAGTTACTATGGCTACACCTTC. It translates to CASRDKGGSYYGYTF.

This chain joins TRBV11-3 and TRBJ2-4; no reliable D call. Trimming shortened V by 5 bases and J by 9 bases, and 17 bases separated the two germline ends. The CDR3 is 14 residues long. CDR1 and CDR2 from the germline V gene are SGHNT and YENEEA. DNA for the CDR3: TGTGCCAGCAGCCCCCCGGCTCATTCGCTCATTCAGTACTTC. This gives the protein CASSPPAHSLIQYF.

This clone appeared a single time. This chain joins TRBV5-8 and TRBJ1-6; D is perhaps TRBD1 (5 bases). CDR3 size: 14 residues. Germline CDR1 and CDR2: SGHTS and YDEGEE. V shed 2 bases and J shed 7 bases, with 10 bases lying between them. CDR3 sequence reads: CASSFGTGNSPLHF. The CDR3 nucleotides are TGTGCCAGCAGCTTCGGGACGGGAAATTCACCCCTCCACTTT.

Only one count was recorded for this clone. The chain joins TRBV19 to TRBJ2-3; maybe TRBD1 (5 bases). The V and J ends lost 5 bases and 2 bases respectively, with 11 bases between them. The CDR3 is 14 residues long. Looked up from germline, CDR1 is LNHDA and CDR2 is SQIVND (reference sequence). The CDR3: CASSDRGNTDTQYF. DNA for the CDR3: TGTGCCAGTAGTGATAGGGGAAACACAGATACGCAGTATTTT.

V gene TRBV5-1 combines with J gene TRBJ2-7; TRBD2 agrees at 11 bases. The germline gives CDR1 SGHRS, CDR2 YFSETQ. This CDR3 region has 15 residues. Trimming cost V 4 bases and J 4 bases; bases outside gene matches: 7. This CDR3 is CASSALAGAVYEQYF. CDR3 bases: TGCGCCAGCAGCGCACTAGCGGGGGCCGTATACGAGCAGTACTTC.

This clone turned up a few times. V is TRBV12-5 and J is TRBJ2-7; 8 bases agree with TRBD1. The CDR3 consists of 15 residues. Per germline, CDR1 LGHNT and CDR2 FRNRAP. V lost 1 base to trimming and J lost 3 bases; unmatched junction nucleotides: 5. The DNA of the CDR3 is TGTGCTAGTGGTTTGGGGGGCACAGGGGGCTACGAGCAGTACTTC. As protein: CASGLGGTGGYEQYF.